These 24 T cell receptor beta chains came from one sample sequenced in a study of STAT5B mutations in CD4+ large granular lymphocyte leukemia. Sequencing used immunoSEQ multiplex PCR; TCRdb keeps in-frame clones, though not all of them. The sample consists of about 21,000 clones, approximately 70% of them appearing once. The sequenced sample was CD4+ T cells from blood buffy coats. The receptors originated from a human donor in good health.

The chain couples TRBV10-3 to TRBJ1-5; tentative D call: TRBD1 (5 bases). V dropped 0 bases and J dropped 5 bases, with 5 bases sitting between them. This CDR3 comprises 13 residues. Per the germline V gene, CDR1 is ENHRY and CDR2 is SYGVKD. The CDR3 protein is CAISESGDQPQHF. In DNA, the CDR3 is TGTGCCATCAGTGAGTCGGGGGATCAGCCCCAGCATTTT.

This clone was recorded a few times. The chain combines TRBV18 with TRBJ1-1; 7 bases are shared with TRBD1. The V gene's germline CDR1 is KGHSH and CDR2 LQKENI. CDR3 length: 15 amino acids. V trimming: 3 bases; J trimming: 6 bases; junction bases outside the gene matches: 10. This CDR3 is CASSPGQLWIAEAFF. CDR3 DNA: TGTGCCAGCTCACCGGGACAGCTCTGGATCGCTGAAGCTTTCTTT.

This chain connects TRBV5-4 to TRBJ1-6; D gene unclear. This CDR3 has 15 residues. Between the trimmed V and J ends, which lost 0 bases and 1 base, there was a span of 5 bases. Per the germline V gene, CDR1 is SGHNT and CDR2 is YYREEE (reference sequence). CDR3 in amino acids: CASSLEWSYNSPLHF. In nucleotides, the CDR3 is TGTGCCAGCAGCTTGGAGTGGTCCTATAATTCACCCCTCCACTTT.

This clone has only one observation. CDR3 DNA sequence: TGTGCTAGTGGTTTGGGTAGGGGGGGGTTTGGGAATGAGCAGTTCTTC. Its translation is CASGLGRGGFGNEQFF. The V and J genes are TRBV12-5 and TRBJ2-1; possibly TRBD2 for D (7 bases). Trimming took 1 base from V and 7 from J, leaving 17 bases between them. The CDR3 consists of 16 residues. CDR1 LGHNT and CDR2 FRNRAP come from the germline V gene.

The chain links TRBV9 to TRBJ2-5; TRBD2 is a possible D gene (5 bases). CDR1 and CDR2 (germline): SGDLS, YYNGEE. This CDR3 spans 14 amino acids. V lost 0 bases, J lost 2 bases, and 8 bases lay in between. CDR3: CASSVGSGQETQYF. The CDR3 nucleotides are TGTGCCAGCAGCGTAGGGTCGGGACAAGAGACCCAGTACTTC.

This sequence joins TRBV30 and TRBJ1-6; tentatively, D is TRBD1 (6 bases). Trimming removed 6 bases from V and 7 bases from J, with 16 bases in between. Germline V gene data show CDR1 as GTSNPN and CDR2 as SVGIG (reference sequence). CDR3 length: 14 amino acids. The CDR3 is CACALQGGNSPLHF. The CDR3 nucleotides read TGTGCCTGCGCACTACAGGGAGGCAATTCACCCCTCCACTTT.

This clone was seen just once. CDR3: CAPLAGCNQPQHF. Here the CDR3 DNA reads TGTGCCCCCCTCGCGGGGTGCAATCAGCCCCAGCATTTT. The J gene is TRBJ1-5, the V gene TRBV27; D unresolved. The CDR3 is 13 residues long. V was shortened by 11 bases and J by 2 bases, with 13 bases between the two germline ends. Germline loops: CDR1 MNHEY, CDR2 SMNVEV (reference sequence).

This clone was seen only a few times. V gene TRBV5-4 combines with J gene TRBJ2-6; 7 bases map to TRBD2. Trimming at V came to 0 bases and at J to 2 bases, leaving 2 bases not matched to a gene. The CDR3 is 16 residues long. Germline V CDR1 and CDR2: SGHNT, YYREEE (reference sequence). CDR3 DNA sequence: TGTGCCAGCAGCTTGGCCGGGGGGACTGGGGCCAACGTCCTGACTTTC. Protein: CASSLAGGTGANVLTF. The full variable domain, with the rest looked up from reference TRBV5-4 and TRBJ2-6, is ETGVTQSPTHLIKTRGQQVTLRCSSQSGHNTVSWYQQALGQGPQFIFQYYREEENGRGNFPPRFSGLQFPNYSSELNVNALELDDSALYLCASSLAGGTGANVLTFGAGSRLTVL.

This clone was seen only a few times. The DNA of the CDR3 is TGTGCCATCAGTGAAACGGGACAGGGAAAGCTGTTTTTT. Protein: CAISETGQGKLFF. The genes are TRBV10-3 and TRBJ1-4; 9 bases are shared with TRBD1. The V gene's germline CDR1 is ENHRY and CDR2 SYGVKD. The CDR3 extends over 13 amino acids. The V and J ends lost 3 bases and 14 bases, in that order; junction bases with no gene match: 7.

The CDR3, as DNA: TGTGCCAGTGCCCGGCAGGGTGGCGAAAAACTGTTTTTT. As protein: CASARQGGEKLFF. The V and J genes are TRBV19 and TRBJ1-4; tentatively, D is TRBD1 (5 bases). Trimming took 8 bases from V and 8 from J, leaving 15 bases between them. The CDR3 has 13 residues. Germline values: CDR1 LNHDA, CDR2 SQIVND (reference sequence).

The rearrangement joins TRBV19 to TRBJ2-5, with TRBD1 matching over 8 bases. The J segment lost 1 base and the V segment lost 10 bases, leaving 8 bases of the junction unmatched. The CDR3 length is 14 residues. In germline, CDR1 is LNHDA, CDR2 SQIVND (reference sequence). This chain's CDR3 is CATNTGGSQETQYF. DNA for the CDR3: TGTGCCACCAATACAGGGGGATCCCAAGAGACCCAGTACTTC.

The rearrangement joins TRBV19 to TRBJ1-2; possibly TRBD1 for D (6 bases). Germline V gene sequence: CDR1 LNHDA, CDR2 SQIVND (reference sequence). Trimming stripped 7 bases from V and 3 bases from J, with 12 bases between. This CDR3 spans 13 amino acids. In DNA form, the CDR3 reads TGTGCCAGTACCTCCCGGGGGCACTATGGCTACACCTTC. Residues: CASTSRGHYGYTF.

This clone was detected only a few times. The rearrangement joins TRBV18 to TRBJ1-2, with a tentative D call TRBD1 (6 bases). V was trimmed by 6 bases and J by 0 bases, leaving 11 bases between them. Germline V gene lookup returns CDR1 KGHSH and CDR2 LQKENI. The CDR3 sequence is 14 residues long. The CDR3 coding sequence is TGTGCCAGCTCGGGCGGGGGCTCTAACTATGGCTACACCTTC. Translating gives CASSGGGSNYGYTF.

The CDR3 nucleotides are TGTGCCAGCAGCAGACACCCCCGGGGGCGTCCGTCGCCTCTTTACTACGAGCAGTACTTC. Its translation is CASSRHPRGRPSPLYYEQYF. The chain has TRBV21-1 and TRBJ2-7. TRBV21-1 is listed as a pseudogene. The CDR3 covers 20 residues.

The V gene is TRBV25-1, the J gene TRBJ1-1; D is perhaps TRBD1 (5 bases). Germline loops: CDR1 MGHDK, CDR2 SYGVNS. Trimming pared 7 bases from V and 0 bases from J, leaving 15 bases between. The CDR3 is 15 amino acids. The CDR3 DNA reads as TGTGCCAGCACCCTGGGTGGGACTATGAACACTGAAGCTTTCTTT. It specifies CASTLGGTMNTEAFF.

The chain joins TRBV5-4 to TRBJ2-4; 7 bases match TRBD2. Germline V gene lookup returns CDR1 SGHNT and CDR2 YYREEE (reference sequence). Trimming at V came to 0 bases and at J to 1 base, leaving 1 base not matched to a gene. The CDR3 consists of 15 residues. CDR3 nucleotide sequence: TGTGCCAGCAGCTTGGTGGGGGGGGCCAAAAACATTCAGTACTTC. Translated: CASSLVGGAKNIQYF.

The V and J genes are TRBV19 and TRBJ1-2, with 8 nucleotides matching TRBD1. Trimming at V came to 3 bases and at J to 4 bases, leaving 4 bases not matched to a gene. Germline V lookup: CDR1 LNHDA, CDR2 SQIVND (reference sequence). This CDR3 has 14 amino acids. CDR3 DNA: TGTGCCAGTAGTATCGGACAGGGCTTCTATGGCTACACCTTC. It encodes CASSIGQGFYGYTF.

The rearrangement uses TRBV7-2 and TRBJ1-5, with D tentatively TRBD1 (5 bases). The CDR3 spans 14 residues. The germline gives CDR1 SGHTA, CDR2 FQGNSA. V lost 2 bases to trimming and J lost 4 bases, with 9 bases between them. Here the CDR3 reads CASSLTSGNQPQHF. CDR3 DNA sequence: TGTGCCAGCAGCTTAACGTCAGGGAATCAGCCCCAGCATTTT.

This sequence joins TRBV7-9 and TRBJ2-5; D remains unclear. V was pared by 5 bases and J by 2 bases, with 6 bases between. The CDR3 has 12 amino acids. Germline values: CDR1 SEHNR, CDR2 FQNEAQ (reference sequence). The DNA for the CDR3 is TGTGCCAGCAGCCGCGGACAAGAGACCCAGTACTTC. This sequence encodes CASSRGQETQYF.

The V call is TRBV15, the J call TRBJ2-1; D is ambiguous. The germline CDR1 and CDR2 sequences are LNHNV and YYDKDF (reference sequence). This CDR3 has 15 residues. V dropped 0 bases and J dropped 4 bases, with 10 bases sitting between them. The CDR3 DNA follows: TGTGCCACCAGCAGAGATTTAGGCGGATACAATGAGCAGTTCTTC. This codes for CATSRDLGGYNEQFF.

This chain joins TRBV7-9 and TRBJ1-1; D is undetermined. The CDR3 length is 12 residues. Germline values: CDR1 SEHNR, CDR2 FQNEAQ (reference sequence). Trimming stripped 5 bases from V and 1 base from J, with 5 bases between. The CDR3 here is CASSDRNTEAFF. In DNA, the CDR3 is TGTGCCAGCAGCGATCGGAACACTGAAGCTTTCTTT. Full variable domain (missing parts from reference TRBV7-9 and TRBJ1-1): DTGVSQNPRHKITKRGQNVTFRCDPISEHNRLYWYRQTLGQGPEFLTYFQNEAQLEKSRLLSDRFSAERPKGSFSTLEIQRTEQGDSAMYLCASSDRNTEAFFGQGTRLTVV.

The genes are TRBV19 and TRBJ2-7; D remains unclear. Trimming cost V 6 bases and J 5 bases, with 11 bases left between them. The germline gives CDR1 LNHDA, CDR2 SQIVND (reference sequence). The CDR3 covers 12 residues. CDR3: CASSSSRDEQYF. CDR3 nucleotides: TGTGCCAGTAGCTCAAGCCGGGACGAGCAGTACTTC. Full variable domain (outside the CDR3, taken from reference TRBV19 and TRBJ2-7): DGGITQSPKYLFRKEGQNVTLSCEQNLNHDAMYWYRQDPGQGLRLIYYSQIVNDFQKGDIAEGYSVSREKKESFPLTVTSAQKNPTAFYLCASSSSRDEQYFGPGTRLTVT.

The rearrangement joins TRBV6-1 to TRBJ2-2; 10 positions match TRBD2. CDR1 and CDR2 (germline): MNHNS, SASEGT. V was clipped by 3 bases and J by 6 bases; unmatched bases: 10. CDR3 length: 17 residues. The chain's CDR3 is CASSEVLAGDLSGELFF. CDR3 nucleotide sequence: TGTGCCAGCAGTGAGGTGCTAGCGGGGGATTTATCCGGGGAGCTGTTTTTT.

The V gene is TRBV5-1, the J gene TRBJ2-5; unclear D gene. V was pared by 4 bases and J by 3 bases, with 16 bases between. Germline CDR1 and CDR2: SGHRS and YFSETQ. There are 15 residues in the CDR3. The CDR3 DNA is TGCGCCAGCAGCGCCTCAGCTACTATCGAAGAGACCCAGTACTTC. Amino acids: CASSASATIEETQYF.